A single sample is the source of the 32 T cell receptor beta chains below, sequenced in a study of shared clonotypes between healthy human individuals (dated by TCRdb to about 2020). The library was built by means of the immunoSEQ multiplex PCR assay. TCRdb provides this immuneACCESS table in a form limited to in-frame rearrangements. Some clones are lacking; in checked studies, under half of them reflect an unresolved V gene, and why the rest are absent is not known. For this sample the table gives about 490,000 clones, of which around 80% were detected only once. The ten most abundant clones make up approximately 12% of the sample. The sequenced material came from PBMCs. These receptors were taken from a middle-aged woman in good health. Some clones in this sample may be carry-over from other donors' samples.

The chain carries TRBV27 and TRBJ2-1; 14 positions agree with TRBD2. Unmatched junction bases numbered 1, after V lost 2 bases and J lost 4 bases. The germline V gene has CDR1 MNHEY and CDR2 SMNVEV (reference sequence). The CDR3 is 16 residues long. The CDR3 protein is CASSLRLAGGYNEQFF. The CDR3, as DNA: TGTGCCAGCAGTTTAAGACTAGCGGGAGGGTACAATGAGCAGTTCTTC.

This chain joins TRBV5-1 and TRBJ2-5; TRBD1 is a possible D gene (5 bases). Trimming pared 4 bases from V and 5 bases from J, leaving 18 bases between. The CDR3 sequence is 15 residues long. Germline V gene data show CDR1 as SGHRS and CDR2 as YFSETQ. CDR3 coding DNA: TGCGCCAGCAGCCCTGGCCGAAGGGGCGCGGAGACCCAGTACTTC. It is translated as CASSPGRRGAETQYF. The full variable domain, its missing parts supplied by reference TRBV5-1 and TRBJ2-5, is KAGVTQTPRYLIKTRGQQVTLSCSPISGHRSVSWYQQTPGQGLQFLFEYFSETQRNKGNFPGRFSGRQFSNSRSEMNVSTLELGDSALYLCASSPGRRGAETQYFGPGTRLLVL.

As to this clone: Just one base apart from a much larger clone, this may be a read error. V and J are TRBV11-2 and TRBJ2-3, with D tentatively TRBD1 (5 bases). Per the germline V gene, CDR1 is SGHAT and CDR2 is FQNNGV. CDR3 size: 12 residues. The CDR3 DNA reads TGTGCCAGCAGCTTAGGTACAGGTACGCAGTATTTT. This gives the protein CASSLGTGTQYF.

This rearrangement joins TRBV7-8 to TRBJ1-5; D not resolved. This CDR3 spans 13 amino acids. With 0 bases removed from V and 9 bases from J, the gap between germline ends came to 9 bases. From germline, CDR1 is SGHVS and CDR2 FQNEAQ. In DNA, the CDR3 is TGTGCCAGCAGCTTAGCTGTGACTAGGCCCCAGCATTTT. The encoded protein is CASSLAVTRPQHF.

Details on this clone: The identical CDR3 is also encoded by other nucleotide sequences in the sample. The CDR3 DNA sequence: TGTGCCAGCAGCTTAGAAGGGCGGTATGGCTACACCTTC. Translation gives CASSLEGRYGYTF. The genes are TRBV7-2 and TRBJ1-2; D unresolved. CDR3 length equals 13 residues. CDR1 is SGHTA, CDR2 FQGNSA, per germline. Trimming stripped 1 base from V and 5 bases from J, with 8 bases between.

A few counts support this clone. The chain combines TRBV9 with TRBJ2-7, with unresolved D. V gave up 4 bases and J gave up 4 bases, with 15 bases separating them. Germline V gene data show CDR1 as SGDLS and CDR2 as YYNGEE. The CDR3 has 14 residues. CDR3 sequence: CASSPGFLAYEQYF. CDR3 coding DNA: TGTGCCAGCAGCCCAGGTTTTTTGGCTTACGAGCAGTACTTC.

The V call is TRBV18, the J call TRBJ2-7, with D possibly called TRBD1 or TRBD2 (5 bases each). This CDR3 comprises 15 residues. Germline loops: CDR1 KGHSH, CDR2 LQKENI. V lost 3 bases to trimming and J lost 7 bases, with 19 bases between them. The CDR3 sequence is CASSPWGTPPGEQYF. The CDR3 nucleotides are TGTGCCAGCTCACCTTGGGGGACGCCCCCTGGGGAGCAGTACTTC.

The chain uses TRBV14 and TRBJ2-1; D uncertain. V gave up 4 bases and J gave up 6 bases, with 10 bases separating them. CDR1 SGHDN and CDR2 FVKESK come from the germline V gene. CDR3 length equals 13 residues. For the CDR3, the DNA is TGTGCCAGCAGCCGGGCGGCACGCAATGAGCAGTTCTTC. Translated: CASSRAARNEQFF.

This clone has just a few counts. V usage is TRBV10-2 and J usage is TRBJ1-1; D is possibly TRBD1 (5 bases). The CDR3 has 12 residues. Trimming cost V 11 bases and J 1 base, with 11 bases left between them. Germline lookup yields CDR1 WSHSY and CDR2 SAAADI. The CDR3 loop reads CACGHWNTEAFF. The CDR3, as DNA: TGCGCCTGCGGACACTGGAACACTGAAGCTTTCTTT.

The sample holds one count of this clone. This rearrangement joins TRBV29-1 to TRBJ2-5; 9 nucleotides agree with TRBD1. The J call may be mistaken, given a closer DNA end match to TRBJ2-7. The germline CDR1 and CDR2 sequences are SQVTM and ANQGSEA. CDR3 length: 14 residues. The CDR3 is CSGAIPGQGNEQYF. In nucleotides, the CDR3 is TGCAGCGGGGCCATTCCGGGACAGGGTAACGAGCAGTACTTC.

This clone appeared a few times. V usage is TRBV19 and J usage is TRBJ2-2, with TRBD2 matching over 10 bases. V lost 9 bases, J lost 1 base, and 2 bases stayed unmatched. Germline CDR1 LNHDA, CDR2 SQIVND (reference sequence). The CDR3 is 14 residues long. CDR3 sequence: CASRLAGNTGELFF. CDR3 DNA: TGTGCCAGCCGACTAGCGGGGAACACCGGGGAGCTGTTTTTT.

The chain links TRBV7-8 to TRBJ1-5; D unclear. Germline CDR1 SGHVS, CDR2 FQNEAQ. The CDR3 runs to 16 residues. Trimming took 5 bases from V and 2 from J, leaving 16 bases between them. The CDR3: CASSTSPGRGNQPQHF. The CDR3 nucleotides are TGTGCCAGCAGCACCTCTCCGGGGAGGGGCAATCAGCCCCAGCATTTT.

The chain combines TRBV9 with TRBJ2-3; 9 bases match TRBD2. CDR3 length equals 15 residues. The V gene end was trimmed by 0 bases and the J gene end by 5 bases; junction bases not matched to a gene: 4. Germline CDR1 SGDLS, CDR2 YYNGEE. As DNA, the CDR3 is TGTGCCAGCAGCGTAGCGGCGGGAGGGGGAGATACGCAGTATTTT. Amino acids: CASSVAAGGGDTQYF.

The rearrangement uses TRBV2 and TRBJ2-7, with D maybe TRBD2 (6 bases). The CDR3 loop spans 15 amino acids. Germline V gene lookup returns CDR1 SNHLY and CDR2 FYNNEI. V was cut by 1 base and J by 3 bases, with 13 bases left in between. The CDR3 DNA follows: TGTGCCAGCAGTGAAGTCGGGAGTTCGGGCTACGAGCAGTACTTC. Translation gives CASSEVGSSGYEQYF.

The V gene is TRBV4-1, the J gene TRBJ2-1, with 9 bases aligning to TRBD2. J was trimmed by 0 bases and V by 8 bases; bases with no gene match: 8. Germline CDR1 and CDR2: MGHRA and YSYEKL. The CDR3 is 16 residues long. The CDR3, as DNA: TGCGCCAGCGGGACTAGCCTCCTGAGCTCCTACAATGAGCAGTTCTTC. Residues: CASGTSLLSSYNEQFF.

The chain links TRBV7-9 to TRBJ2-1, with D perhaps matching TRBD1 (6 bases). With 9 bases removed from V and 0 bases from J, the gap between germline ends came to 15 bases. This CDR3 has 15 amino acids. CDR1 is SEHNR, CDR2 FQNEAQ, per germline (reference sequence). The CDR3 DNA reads TGTGCCAGTCTACCTCAGGGGAGCTCCTACAATGAGCAGTTCTTC. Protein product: CASLPQGSSYNEQFF.

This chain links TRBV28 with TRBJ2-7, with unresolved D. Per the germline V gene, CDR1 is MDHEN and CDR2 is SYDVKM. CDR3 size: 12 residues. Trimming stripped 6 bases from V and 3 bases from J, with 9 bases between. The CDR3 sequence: CASSPQFYEQYF. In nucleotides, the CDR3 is TGTGCCAGCAGCCCACAATTCTACGAGCAGTACTTC.

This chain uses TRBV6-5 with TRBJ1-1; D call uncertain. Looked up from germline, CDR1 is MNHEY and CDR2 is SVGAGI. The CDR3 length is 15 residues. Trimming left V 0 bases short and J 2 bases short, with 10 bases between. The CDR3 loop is CASSYSRLLNTEAFF. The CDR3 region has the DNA TGTGCCAGCAGTTACTCGAGGCTTTTAAACACTGAAGCTTTCTTT.

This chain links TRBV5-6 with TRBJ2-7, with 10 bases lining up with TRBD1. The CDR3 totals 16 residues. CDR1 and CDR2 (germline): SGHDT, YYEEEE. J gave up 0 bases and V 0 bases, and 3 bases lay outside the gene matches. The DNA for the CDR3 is TGTGCCAGCAGCTTGGGGACAGGGGGATTCTCCTACGAGCAGTACTTC. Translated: CASSLGTGGFSYEQYF.

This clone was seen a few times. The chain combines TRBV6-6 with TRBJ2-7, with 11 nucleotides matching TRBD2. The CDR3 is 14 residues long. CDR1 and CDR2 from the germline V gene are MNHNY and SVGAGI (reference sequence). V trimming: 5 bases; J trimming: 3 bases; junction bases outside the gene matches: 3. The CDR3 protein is CASSKTSGDYEQYF. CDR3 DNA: TGTGCCAGCAGTAAGACTAGCGGGGACTACGAGCAGTACTTC.

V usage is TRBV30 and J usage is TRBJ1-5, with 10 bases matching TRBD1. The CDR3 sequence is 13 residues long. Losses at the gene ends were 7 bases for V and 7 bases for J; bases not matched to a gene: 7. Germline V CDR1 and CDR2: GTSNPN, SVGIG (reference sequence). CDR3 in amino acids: CASDRGQGQPQHF. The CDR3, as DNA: TGTGCCTCTGACAGGGGGCAGGGGCAGCCCCAGCATTTT.

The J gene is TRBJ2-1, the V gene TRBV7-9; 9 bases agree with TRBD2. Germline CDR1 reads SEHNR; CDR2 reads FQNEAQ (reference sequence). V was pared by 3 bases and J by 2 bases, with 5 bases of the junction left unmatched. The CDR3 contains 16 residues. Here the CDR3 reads CASSFGTSLPYNEQFF. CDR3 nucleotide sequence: TGTGCCAGCAGCTTTGGGACTAGCTTACCCTACAATGAGCAGTTCTTC.

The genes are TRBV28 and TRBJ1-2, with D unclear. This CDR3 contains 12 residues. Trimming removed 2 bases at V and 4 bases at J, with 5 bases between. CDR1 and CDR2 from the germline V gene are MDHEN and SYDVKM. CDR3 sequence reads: CASSLHRYGYTF. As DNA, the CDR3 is TGTGCCAGCAGTTTACACCGCTATGGCTACACCTTC.

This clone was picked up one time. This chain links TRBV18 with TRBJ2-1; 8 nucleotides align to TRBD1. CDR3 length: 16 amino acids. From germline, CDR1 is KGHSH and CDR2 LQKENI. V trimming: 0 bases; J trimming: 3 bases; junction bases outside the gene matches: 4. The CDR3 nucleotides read TGTGCCAGCTCACCACCGGACAGGGTCCTCTACAATGAGCAGTTCTTC. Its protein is CASSPPDRVLYNEQFF.

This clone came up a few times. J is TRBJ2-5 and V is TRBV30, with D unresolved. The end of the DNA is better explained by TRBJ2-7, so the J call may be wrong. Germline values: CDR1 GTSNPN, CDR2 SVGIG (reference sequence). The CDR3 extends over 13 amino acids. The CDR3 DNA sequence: TGTGCCTGGAGTCGAGAGCTAGGCTACGAGCAGTACTTC. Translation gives CAWSRELGYEQYF.

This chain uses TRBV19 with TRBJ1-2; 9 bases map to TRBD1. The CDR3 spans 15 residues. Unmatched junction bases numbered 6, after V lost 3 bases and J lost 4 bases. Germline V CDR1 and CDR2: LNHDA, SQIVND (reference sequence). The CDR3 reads CASSIGQGFFYGYTF. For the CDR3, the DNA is TGTGCCAGTAGTATCGGACAGGGGTTCTTCTATGGCTACACCTTC.

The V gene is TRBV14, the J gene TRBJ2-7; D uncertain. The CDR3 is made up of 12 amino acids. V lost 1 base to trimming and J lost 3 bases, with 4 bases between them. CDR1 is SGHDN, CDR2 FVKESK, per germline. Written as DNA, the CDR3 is TGTGCCAGCAGCCAAGGTGACTACGAGCAGTACTTC. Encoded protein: CASSQGDYEQYF.

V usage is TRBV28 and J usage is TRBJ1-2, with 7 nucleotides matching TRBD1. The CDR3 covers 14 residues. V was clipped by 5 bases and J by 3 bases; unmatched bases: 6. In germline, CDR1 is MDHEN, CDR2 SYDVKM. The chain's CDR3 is CASSNPGQYYGYTF. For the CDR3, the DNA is TGTGCCAGCAGTAACCCGGGACAGTACTATGGCTACACCTTC.

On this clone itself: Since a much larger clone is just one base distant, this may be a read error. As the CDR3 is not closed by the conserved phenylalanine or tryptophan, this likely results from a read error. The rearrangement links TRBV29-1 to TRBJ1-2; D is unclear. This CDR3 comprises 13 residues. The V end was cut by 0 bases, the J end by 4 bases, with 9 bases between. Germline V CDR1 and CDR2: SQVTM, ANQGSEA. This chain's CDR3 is CSVEDSSVYGYTL. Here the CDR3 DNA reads TGCAGCGTTGAAGATAGCTCCGTCTATGGCTACACCCTC.

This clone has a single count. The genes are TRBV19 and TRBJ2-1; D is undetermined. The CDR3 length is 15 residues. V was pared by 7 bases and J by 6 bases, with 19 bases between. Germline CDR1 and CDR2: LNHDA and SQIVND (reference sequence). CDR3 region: CASNYGVSARNEQFF. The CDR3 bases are TGTGCCAGTAACTACGGAGTTTCTGCCCGCAATGAGCAGTTCTTC.

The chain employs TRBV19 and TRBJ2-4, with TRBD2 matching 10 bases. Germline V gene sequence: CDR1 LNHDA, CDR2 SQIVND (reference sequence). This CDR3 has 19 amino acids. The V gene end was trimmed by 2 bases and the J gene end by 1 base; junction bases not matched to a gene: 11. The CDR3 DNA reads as TGTGCCAGTAGTATATTTACTAGCGGGGAAGTCGGGGCCAAAAACATTCAGTACTTC. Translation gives CASSIFTSGEVGAKNIQYF.

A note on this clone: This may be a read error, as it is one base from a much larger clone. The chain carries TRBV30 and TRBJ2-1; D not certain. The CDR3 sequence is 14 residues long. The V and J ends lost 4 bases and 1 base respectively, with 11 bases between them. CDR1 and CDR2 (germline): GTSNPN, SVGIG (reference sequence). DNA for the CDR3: TGTGCCTGGATGCCCGAACGTTCCTACAATGAGCAGTTCTTC. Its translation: CAWMPERSYNEQFF.